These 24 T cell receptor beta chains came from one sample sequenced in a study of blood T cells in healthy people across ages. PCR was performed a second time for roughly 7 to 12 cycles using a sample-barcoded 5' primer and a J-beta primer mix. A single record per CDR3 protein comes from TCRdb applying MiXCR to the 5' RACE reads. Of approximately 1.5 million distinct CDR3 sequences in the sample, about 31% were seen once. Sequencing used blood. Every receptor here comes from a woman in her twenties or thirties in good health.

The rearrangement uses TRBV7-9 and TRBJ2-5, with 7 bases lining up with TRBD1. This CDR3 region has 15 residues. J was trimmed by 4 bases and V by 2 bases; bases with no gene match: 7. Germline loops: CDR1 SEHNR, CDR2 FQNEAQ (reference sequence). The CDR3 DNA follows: TGTGCCAGCAGCTTATCGACAGGGTACACAGAGACCCAGTACTTC. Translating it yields CASSLSTGYTETQYF.

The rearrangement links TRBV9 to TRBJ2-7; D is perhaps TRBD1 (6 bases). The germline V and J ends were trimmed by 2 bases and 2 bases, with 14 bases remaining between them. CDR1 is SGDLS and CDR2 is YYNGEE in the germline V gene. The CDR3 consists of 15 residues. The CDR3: CASSVGTGSPYEQYF. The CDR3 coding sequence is TGTGCCAGCAGCGTGGGCACAGGGTCTCCCTACGAGCAGTACTTC.

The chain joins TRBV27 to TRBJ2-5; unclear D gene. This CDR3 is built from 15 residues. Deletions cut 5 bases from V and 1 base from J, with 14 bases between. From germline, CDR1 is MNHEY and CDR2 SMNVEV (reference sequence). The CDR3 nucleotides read TGTGCCAGCAGTCCTCTCGCCAGGTCCCAAGAGACCCAGTACTTC. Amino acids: CASSPLARSQETQYF.

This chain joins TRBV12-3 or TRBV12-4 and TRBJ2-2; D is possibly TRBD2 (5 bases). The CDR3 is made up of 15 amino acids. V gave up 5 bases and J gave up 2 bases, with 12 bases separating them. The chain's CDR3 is CASSLDSVNTGELFF. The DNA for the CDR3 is TGTGCCAGCAGTCTAGATAGCGTTAACACCGGGGAGCTGTTTTTT.

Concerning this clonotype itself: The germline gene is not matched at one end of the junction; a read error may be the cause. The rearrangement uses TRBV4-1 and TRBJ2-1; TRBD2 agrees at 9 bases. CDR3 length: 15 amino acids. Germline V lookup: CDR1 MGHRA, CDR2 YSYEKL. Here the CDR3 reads CDSSQVSGSVNEQFF. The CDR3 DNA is TGCGACAGCAGCCAAGTTAGCGGGAGTGTCAATGAGCAGTTCTTC.

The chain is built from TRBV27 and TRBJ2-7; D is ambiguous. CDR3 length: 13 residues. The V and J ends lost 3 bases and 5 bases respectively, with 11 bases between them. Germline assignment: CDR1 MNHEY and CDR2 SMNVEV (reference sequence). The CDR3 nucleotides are TGTGCCAGCAGTTTGGAGACCGCTGACGAGCAGTACTTC. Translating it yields CASSLETADEQYF.

CDR3: CASSLEGLWANVLTF. The CDR3 nucleotides are TGCGCCAGCAGCTTGGAAGGCCTTTGGGCCAACGTCCTGACTTTC. The chain carries TRBV5-1 and TRBJ2-6; D remains ambiguous. Germline V gene sequence: CDR1 SGHRS, CDR2 YFSETQ. The ends were cut back, 0 bases at V and 5 bases at J, with 9 bases in the middle. The CDR3 extends over 15 amino acids.

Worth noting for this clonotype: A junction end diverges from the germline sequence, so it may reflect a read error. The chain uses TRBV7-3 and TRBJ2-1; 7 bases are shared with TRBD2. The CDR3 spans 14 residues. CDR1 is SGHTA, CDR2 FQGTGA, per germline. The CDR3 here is CAGSWSGVNNEQFF. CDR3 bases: TGTGCCGGCAGCTGGAGCGGGGTCAACAATGAGCAGTTCTTC.

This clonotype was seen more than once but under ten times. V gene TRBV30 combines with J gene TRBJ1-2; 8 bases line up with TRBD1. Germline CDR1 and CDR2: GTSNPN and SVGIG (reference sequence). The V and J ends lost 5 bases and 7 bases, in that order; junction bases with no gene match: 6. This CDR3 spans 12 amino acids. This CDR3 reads CAWGQGLGGYTF. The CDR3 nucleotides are TGTGCCTGGGGACAGGGTCTTGGTGGCTACACCTTC.

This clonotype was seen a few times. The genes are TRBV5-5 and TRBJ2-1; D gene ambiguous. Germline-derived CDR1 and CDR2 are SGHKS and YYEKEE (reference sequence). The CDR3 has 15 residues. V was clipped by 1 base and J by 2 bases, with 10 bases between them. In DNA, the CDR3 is TGTGCCAGCAGCTTGACGTTCAGTACCTACAATGAGCAGTTCTTC. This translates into CASSLTFSTYNEQFF. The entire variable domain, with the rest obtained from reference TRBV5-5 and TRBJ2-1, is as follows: DAGVTQSPTHLIKTRGQQVTLRCSPISGHKSVSWYQQVLGQGPQFIFQYYEKEERGRGNFPDRFSARQFPNYSSELNVNALLLGDSALYLCASSLTFSTYNEQFFGPGTRLTVL.

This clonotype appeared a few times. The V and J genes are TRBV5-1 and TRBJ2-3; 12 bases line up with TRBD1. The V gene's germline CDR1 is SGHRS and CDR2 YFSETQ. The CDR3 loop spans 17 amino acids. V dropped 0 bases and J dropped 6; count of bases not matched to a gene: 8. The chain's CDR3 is CASSLGGTGGRRDTQYF. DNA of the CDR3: TGCGCCAGCAGCTTGGGGGGGACAGGGGGCCGGCGCGATACGCAGTATTTT.

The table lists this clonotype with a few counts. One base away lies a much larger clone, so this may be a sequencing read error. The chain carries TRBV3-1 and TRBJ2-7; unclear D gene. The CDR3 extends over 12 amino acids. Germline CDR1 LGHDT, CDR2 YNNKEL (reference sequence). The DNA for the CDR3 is TGTGTCAGCAGCCAATCCCAGTACGAGCAGTACTTC. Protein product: CVSSQSQYEQYF.

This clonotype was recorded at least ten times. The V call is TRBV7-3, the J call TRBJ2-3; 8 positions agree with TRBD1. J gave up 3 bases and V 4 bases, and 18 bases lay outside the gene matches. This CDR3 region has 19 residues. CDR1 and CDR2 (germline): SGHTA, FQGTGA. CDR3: CASSSSPGGGLQGTDTQYF. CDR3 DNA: TGTGCCAGCAGCTCGAGCCCAGGGGGCGGTTTACAGGGGACAGATACGCAGTATTTT.

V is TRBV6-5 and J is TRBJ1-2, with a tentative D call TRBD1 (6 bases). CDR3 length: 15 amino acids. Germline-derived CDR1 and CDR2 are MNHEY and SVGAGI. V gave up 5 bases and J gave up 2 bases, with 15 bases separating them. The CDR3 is CASSPRRTANYGYTF. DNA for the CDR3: TGTGCCAGCAGTCCCCGGCGGACAGCCAACTATGGCTACACCTTC.

CDR3 coding DNA: TGTGCCAGCACCACTTTGGTGGGCGAGCAGTACTTC. It encodes CASTTLVGEQYF. This chain uses TRBV28 with TRBJ2-7; D is unclear. Trimming stripped 7 bases from V and 6 bases from J, with 13 bases between. Germline V lookup: CDR1 MDHEN, CDR2 SYDVKM. There are 12 residues in the CDR3. Filled out from reference TRBV28 and TRBJ2-7, the complete variable domain reads DVKVTQSSRYLVKRTGEKVFLECVQDMDHENMFWYRQDPGLGLRLIYFSYDVKMKEKGDIPEGYSVSREKKERFSLILESASTNQTSMYLCASTTLVGEQYFGPGTRLTVT.

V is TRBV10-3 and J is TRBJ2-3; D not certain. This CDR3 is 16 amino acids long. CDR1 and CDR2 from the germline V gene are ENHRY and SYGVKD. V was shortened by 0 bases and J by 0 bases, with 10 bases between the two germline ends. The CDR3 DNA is TGTGCCATCAGTGAGTCCCGACGGATTAGCACAGATACGCAGTATTTT. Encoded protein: CAISESRRISTDTQYF.

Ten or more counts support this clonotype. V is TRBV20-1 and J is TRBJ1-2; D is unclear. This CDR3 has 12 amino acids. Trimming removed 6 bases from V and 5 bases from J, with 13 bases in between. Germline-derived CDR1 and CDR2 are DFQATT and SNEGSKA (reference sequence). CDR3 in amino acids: CSARAESYGYTF. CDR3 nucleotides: TGCAGTGCACGGGCGGAGAGTTATGGCTACACCTTC.

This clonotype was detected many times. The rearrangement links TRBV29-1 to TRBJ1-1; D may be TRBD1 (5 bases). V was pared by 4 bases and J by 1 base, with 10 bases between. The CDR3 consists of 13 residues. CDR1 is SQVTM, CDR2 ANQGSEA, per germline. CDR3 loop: CSVVRGENTEAFF. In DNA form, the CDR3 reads TGCAGCGTTGTTCGGGGGGAGAACACTGAAGCTTTCTTT.

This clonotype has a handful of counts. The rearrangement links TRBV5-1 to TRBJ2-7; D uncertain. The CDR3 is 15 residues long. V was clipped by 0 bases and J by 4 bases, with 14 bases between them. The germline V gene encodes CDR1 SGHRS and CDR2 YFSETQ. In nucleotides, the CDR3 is TGCGCCAGCAGCTTGGCCCGGGCAGCAGAATACGAGCAGTACTTC. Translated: CASSLARAAEYEQYF.

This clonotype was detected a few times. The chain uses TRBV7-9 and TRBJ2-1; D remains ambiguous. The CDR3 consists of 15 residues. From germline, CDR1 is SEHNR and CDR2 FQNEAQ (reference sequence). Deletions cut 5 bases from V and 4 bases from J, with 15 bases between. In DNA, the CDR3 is TGTGCCAGCAGCCACCGGGCTATACCGTACAATGAGCAGTTCTTC. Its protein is CASSHRAIPYNEQFF.

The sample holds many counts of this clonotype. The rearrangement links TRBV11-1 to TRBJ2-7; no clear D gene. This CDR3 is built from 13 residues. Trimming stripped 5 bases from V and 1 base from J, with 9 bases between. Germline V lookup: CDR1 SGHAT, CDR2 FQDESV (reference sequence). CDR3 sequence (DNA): TGTGCCAGCAGCCTAACAGATTCCTACGAGCAGTACTTC. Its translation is CASSLTDSYEQYF.

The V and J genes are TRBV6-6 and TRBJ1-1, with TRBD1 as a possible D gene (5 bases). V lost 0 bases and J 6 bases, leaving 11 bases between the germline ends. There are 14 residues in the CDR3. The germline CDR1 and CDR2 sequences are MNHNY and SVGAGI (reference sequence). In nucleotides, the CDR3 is TGTGCCAGCAGTTACTCGGCAGGGTGCGCTGAAGCTTTCTTT. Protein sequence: CASSYSAGCAEAFF.

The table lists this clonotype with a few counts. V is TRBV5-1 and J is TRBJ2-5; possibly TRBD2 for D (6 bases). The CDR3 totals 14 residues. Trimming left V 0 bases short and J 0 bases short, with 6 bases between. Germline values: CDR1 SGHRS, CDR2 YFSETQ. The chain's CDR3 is CASSLGDYQETQYF. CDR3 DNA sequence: TGCGCCAGCAGCTTGGGGGACTACCAAGAGACCCAGTACTTC.

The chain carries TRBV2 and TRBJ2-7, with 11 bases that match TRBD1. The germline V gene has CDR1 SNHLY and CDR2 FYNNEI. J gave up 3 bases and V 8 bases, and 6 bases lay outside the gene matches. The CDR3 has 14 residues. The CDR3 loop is CASGPDRGHYEQYF. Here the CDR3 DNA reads TGTGCCAGCGGACCGGACAGGGGGCACTACGAGCAGTACTTC.